One sample yielded the 12 T cell receptor beta chains listed below, sequenced in a study of blood T cell repertoires in COVID-19. Libraries were prepared by immunoSEQ multiplex PCR; TCRdb keeps only in-frame clonotypes and omits some of them. The sample has about 170,000 clones; more than 90% are singletons. Specimen: peripheral blood. All receptors come from a man aged 50 or older with acute or convalescent COVID-19.

This clone appeared a few times. The chain has TRBV7-3 and TRBJ2-7; 7 nucleotides agree with TRBD1. V lost 5 bases and J lost 6; bases outside the gene matches: 16. Germline CDR1 reads SGHTA; CDR2 reads FQGTGA. This CDR3 has 16 amino acids. CDR3 DNA: TGTGCCAGCAGCCAGATTTCCCCGGACAGGCCGTTCGAGCAGTACGTC. Residues: CASSQISPDRPFEQYV.

The V and J genes are TRBV2 and TRBJ2-1, with 7 positions matching TRBD1. The CDR3 runs 16 residues. Trimming removed 6 bases from V and 7 bases from J; junction bases left unmatched: 15. Per germline, CDR1 SNHLY and CDR2 FYNNEI. Here the CDR3 reads CASRATGTAPSNEQFF. The CDR3 DNA reads TGTGCCAGCAGAGCAACCGGGACAGCCCCTTCTAATGAGCAGTTCTTC. The entire variable domain, with the rest obtained from reference TRBV2 and TRBJ2-1, is as follows: EPEVTQTPSHQVTQMGQEVILRCVPISNHLYFYWYRQILGQKVEFLVSFYNNEISEKSEIFDDQFSVERPDGSNFTLKIRSTKLEDSAMYFCASRATGTAPSNEQFFGPGTRLTVL.

The chain uses TRBV6-1 and TRBJ2-2; D perhaps matches TRBD2 (7 bases). V lost 2 bases and J 7 bases, leaving 17 bases between the germline ends. The CDR3 extends over 16 amino acids. Germline V gene data show CDR1 as MNHNS and CDR2 as SASEGT. CDR3 residues: CASSEREGGVSGELFF. CDR3 sequence (DNA): TGTGCCAGCAGTGAAAGGGAGGGGGGGGTGAGCGGGGAGCTGTTTTTT.

CDR3 amino acids: CSALLRGASQAPQYF. In DNA form, the CDR3 reads TGCAGCGCTCTCCTCCGGGGGGCCAGCCAAGCTCCGCAGTATTTT. The chain uses TRBV29-1 and TRBJ2-3; maybe TRBD2 (7 bases). Trimming took 7 bases from V and 10 from J, leaving 27 bases between them. Germline-derived CDR1 and CDR2 are SQVTM and ANQGSEA. The CDR3 is 15 residues long.

The CDR3 reads CASSEQGETQYF. In DNA, the CDR3 is TGCGCCAGCAGTGAGCAGGGAGAGACCCAGTACTTC. This rearrangement joins TRBV10-2 to TRBJ2-5, with a tentative D call TRBD1 (5 bases). CDR1 is WSHSY, CDR2 SAAADI, per germline. CDR3 length: 12 residues. Between the trimmed V and J ends, which lost 2 bases and 4 bases, there was a span of 5 bases.

The V gene is TRBV5-8, the J gene TRBJ1-5; 7 nucleotides line up with TRBD1. The CDR3 is 17 amino acids. CDR1 is SGHTS, CDR2 YDEGEE, per germline. The junction had 11 bases not matched to a gene; V was cut back by 5 bases and J by 0 bases. CDR3 loop: CASRGGPSSLSNQPQHF. The CDR3 coding sequence is TGTGCCAGCAGAGGGGGCCCCTCATCCCTTAGCAATCAGCCCCAGCATTTT.

The chain carries TRBV2 and TRBJ1-1; TRBD1 aligns across 7 bases. J gave up 5 bases and V 4 bases, and 4 bases lay outside the gene matches. The CDR3 consists of 13 residues. CDR1 SNHLY and CDR2 FYNNEI come from the germline V gene. In DNA, the CDR3 is TGTGCCAGCAGTGGCCAGGGGGAGACTGAAGCTTTCTTT. Its translation is CASSGQGETEAFF.

This clone occurred a few times. The chain couples TRBV11-2 to TRBJ2-7; a possible D gene is TRBD1 (7 bases). This CDR3 region has 15 residues. Germline V gene data show CDR1 as SGHAT and CDR2 as FQNNGV. Trimming took 5 bases from V and 1 from J, leaving 15 bases between them. CDR3 DNA sequence: TGTGCCAGCAGCGCCGGGCAGGGGGGATCCTACGAGCAGTACTTC. The encoded protein is CASSAGQGGSYEQYF. Full variable domain (rest looked up from reference TRBV11-2 and TRBJ2-7): EAGVAQSPRYKIIEKRQSVAFWCNPISGHATLYWYQQILGQGPKLLIQFQNNGVVDDSQLPKDRFSAERLKGVDSTLKIQPAKLEDSAVYLCASSAGQGGSYEQYFGPGTRLTVT.

The chain uses TRBV7-8 and TRBJ2-1, with 8 bases matching TRBD1. With 5 bases clipped from V and 7 bases from J, the junction kept 10 bases outside the gene matches. The CDR3 is made up of 15 amino acids. Germline values: CDR1 SGHVS, CDR2 FQNEAQ. The CDR3 DNA follows: TGTGCCAGCAGCCCGGGACAGGTAACCTCTAATGAGCAGTTCTTC. It translates to CASSPGQVTSNEQFF.

V gene TRBV27 combines with J gene TRBJ2-1; a possible D gene is TRBD2 (5 bases). Germline CDR1 is MNHEY and CDR2 is SMNVEV (reference sequence). This CDR3 is 13 amino acids long. Trimming shortened V by 4 bases and J by 6 bases, and 10 bases separated the two germline ends. CDR3 coding DNA: TGTGCCAGCAGTTCCGATCGGGGCAATGAGCAGTTCTTC. Amino acid sequence: CASSSDRGNEQFF.

The chain combines TRBV5-1 with TRBJ2-7; D call uncertain. Germline V lookup: CDR1 SGHRS, CDR2 YFSETQ. With 6 bases removed from V and 0 bases from J, the gap between germline ends came to 13 bases. The CDR3 extends over 14 amino acids. Here the CDR3 reads CASTQDLPSYEQYF. The CDR3, as DNA: TGCGCCAGCACCCAAGACTTACCCTCCTACGAGCAGTACTTC.

The chain uses TRBV5-1 and TRBJ2-3, with 7 bases that match TRBD1. V shed 2 bases and J 0 bases; nucleotides not matched to a gene: 6. Germline lookup yields CDR1 SGHRS and CDR2 YFSETQ. The CDR3 loop spans 16 amino acids. The DNA of the CDR3 is TGCGCCAGCAGCTTTACCAACAGGGGAAGCACAGATACGCAGTATTTT. Translating gives CASSFTNRGSTDTQYF.